This paragraph covers one TCR beta chain sequence. Its antigen is currently unknown. This CDR3 spans 16 amino acids. V gave up 3 bases and J gave up 0 bases, with 9 bases separating them. The germline V gene encodes CDR1 SGHDN and CDR2 FVKESK. These data come from a study of vaccination effects on CD4 cells after COVID-19. Study in general: Following the second dose by a median of 72 days, the post-vaccine samples were obtained. Study findings and constraints: Clones arising from infection and from vaccination showed marked clonal contraction late after vaccination.

The table came from immunoSEQ multiplex PCR; TCRdb's copy has only in-frame clones and leaves some out. The sample has 50,000 to 65,000 clones, around four fifths seen once. Pools of viral peptides were used by the ViraFEST assay to expand antigen-specific CD4+ T cells ahead of sequencing. Isolating CD4+ T cells followed around nine days of culture. Vaccination of participants consisted of two doses of either the BNT162b2 or mRNA-1273 vaccine. In the vaccine recipients, nucleocapsid antibodies were negative and there was no prior SARS-CoV-2 infection. Half the medium was swapped for IL-2 medium on days 3 and 7.

This sequence originates from a human donor who received a COVID-19 vaccine. The material sequenced was CD4+ T cells from PBMCs cultured with HCoV-229E spike peptides, taken after COVID-19 vaccination. This chain joins TRBV14 and TRBJ2-6, with D tentatively TRBD2 (6 bases). CDR3 in amino acids: CASSHGGYSGANVLTF. The CDR3 coding sequence is TGTGCCAGCAGCCACGGGGGTTACTCTGGGGCCAACGTCCTGACTTTC.